Shown below are 20 T cell receptor beta chains from a single sample sequenced in a study of blood T cells in healthy people across ages. A second PCR, run for about 7 to 11 cycles, used a sample-barcoded 5' primer plus a J-beta primer mix. TCRdb reprocessed the 5' RACE reads with MiXCR, giving one entry per CDR3 protein. The sample yields approximately 790,000 distinct CDR3 sequences, about 59% seen once. The sequenced sample consisted of blood. All receptors derive from a man in his thirties or forties in good health.

A word on this clonotype: One junction end disagrees with the germline gene, perhaps due to a read error. The rearrangement links TRBV4-3 to TRBJ2-4; D is possibly TRBD1 (6 bases). The end of the DNA aligns better with TRBJ2-7, so the J call may be wrong. Germline-derived CDR1 and CDR2 are LGHNA and YSLEER. CDR3 length: 14 amino acids. CDR3 in amino acids: CTSSSTTGPYEQYF. For the CDR3, the DNA is TGCACCAGCAGCTCAACCACAGGGCCCTACGAGCAGTACTTC.

The chain couples TRBV7-9 to TRBJ2-1; 8 nucleotides agree with TRBD2. Germline CDR1 and CDR2: SEHNR and FQNEAQ (reference sequence). The CDR3 loop spans 15 amino acids. V was clipped by 2 bases and J by 8 bases; unmatched bases: 8. The CDR3 protein is CASSLLLAALDEQFF. The CDR3, as DNA: TGTGCCAGCAGCTTACTACTAGCGGCTCTCGATGAGCAGTTCTTC.

V is TRBV9 and J is TRBJ1-4; D unresolved. V was clipped by 1 base and J by 8 bases, with 21 bases between them. The CDR3 is 17 amino acids. The germline gives CDR1 SGDLS, CDR2 YYNGEE. The CDR3 is CASSVTGSPLSEEKLFF. CDR3 DNA: TGTGCCAGCAGCGTAACGGGGAGTCCCCTCTCTGAGGAAAAACTGTTTTTT. Using reference TRBV9 and TRBJ1-4 for the parts outside the CDR3, the full variable domain is DSGVTQTPKHLITATGQRVTLRCSPRSGDLSVYWYQQSLDQGLQFLIQYYNGEERAKGNILERFSAQQFPDLHSELNLSSLELGDSALYFCASSVTGSPLSEEKLFFGSGTQLSVL.

V gene TRBV3-1 combines with J gene TRBJ2-2; D gene unclear. Germline V gene data show CDR1 as LGHDT and CDR2 as YNNKEL (reference sequence). The CDR3 has 18 residues. The V and J ends lost 2 bases and 5 bases respectively, with 21 bases between them. CDR3 loop: CASSQFLSAGLGTGELFF. CDR3 nucleotide sequence: TGTGCCAGCAGCCAATTCCTGTCGGCAGGCCTAGGGACCGGGGAGCTGTTTTTT.

This chain links TRBV27 with TRBJ1-2, with unresolved D. The V gene's germline CDR1 is MNHEY and CDR2 SMNVEV (reference sequence). V lost 1 base to trimming and J lost 6 bases, with 15 bases between them. CDR3 size: 15 residues. The DNA for the CDR3 is TGTGCCAGCAGTTTATACCCAGGAGATTACGATGGCTACACCTTC. This gives the protein CASSLYPGDYDGYTF.

This chain connects TRBV4-3 to TRBJ2-1; D perhaps matches TRBD2 (6 bases). V dropped 3 bases and J dropped 2 bases, with 17 bases sitting between them. The CDR3 consists of 17 residues. Germline loops: CDR1 LGHNA, CDR2 YSLEER. This CDR3 reads CASSQGGANPPYNEQFF. DNA for the CDR3: TGCGCCAGCAGCCAGGGAGGAGCTAACCCCCCCTACAATGAGCAGTTCTTC.

This clonotype was counted a few times. The V gene is TRBV27, the J gene TRBJ2-7; 14 nucleotides line up with TRBD2. V was pared by 6 bases and J by 4 bases, with 5 bases of the junction left unmatched. In germline, CDR1 is MNHEY, CDR2 SMNVEV (reference sequence). This CDR3 comprises 15 residues. CDR3 nucleotide sequence: TGTGCCAGCAGGACTAGCGGGGGGGCGTCGTACGAGCAGTACTTC. Protein sequence: CASRTSGGASYEQYF.

The sample holds a few counts of this clonotype. The chain employs TRBV10-3 and TRBJ2-5; no clear D. The germline V gene has CDR1 ENHRY and CDR2 SYGVKD. The CDR3 has 15 amino acids. Trimming left V 0 bases short and J 0 bases short, with 8 bases between. Here the CDR3 reads CAISESVSYQETQYF. The CDR3 nucleotides are TGTGCCATCAGTGAGTCCGTATCGTACCAAGAGACCCAGTACTTC.

This chain uses TRBV5-1 with TRBJ2-1; the match to TRBD2 covers 7 bases. The CDR3 is 17 amino acids. Germline values: CDR1 SGHRS, CDR2 YFSETQ. The V and J ends lost 0 bases and 5 bases, in that order; junction bases with no gene match: 11. CDR3 sequence reads: CASSLALAGNTHNEQFF. CDR3 in DNA: TGCGCCAGCAGCTTGGCATTAGCGGGTAATACGCACAATGAGCAGTTCTTC.

This clonotype has just a few counts. The CDR3 protein is CSARAAASSGGLTSYEQYF. CDR3 coding DNA: TGCAGTGCTAGAGCGGCAGCATCTAGCGGGGGGCTTACCTCCTACGAGCAGTACTTC. The chain combines TRBV20-1 with TRBJ2-7; TRBD2 matches 11 bases. V gave up 1 base and J gave up 0 bases; unmatched junction bases: 14. In germline, CDR1 is DFQATT, CDR2 SNEGSKA (reference sequence). This CDR3 is 19 amino acids long.

The sample holds many counts of this clonotype. The chain employs TRBV15 and TRBJ2-1; D call uncertain. The CDR3 covers 13 residues. The V gene lost 8 bases and the J gene lost 4 bases, with 12 bases spanning the gap. Germline-derived CDR1 and CDR2 are LNHNV and YYDKDF (reference sequence). CDR3 amino acids: CATGRNRYNEQFF. The CDR3 nucleotides are TGTGCCACCGGACGAAATAGATACAATGAGCAGTTCTTC.

The V and J genes are TRBV20-1 and TRBJ2-7; TRBD1 agrees at 7 bases. The germline V gene has CDR1 DFQATT and CDR2 SNEGSKA (reference sequence). V lost 6 bases and J lost 2; bases outside the gene matches: 7. There are 13 residues in the CDR3. CDR3 bases: TGCAGTGCGAATCCGGGACAGCCCTACGAGCAGTACTTC. Its translation: CSANPGQPYEQYF.

This chain's CDR3 is CASRRDLDNSPLHF. The CDR3 DNA follows: TGTGCCAGCAGGCGAGATTTGGATAATTCACCCCTCCACTTT. This sequence joins TRBV6-1 and TRBJ1-6, with D unresolved. The V and J ends lost 6 bases and 5 bases respectively, with 11 bases between them. This CDR3 has 14 amino acids. Germline lookup yields CDR1 MNHNS and CDR2 SASEGT.

This clonotype was seen a handful of times. The chain carries TRBV7-2 and TRBJ2-1; TRBD2 matches 11 bases. Unmatched junction bases numbered 9, after V lost 5 bases and J lost 0 bases. CDR3 length: 18 residues. Germline assignment: CDR1 SGHTA and CDR2 FQGNSA. CDR3 in DNA: TGTGCCAGCAGCCGTACCGGGACTAGCGGATCCTCCTACAATGAGCAGTTCTTC. The encoded protein is CASSRTGTSGSSYNEQFF.

The chain joins TRBV12-3 or TRBV12-4 to TRBJ2-4; D is ambiguous. Matching the DNA end better, TRBJ2-7 makes the J call doubtful. The CDR3 has 14 residues. The CDR3 DNA reads as TGTGCCAGCAGGTACGATGAGGCCAGCGACGAGCAGTACTTC. Its translation: CASRYDEASDEQYF.

The CDR3 nucleotides read TGTGCCAGCGGACAGGGAGGGATTGGGGAGCTGTTTTTT. It encodes CASGQGGIGELFF. This chain uses TRBV25-1 with TRBJ2-2, with a possible D match to TRBD1 (8 bases). The V gene's germline CDR1 is MGHDK and CDR2 SYGVNS. Trimming took 8 bases from V and 8 from J, leaving 15 bases between them. CDR3 size: 13 residues.

The chain uses TRBV3-1 and TRBJ1-5; D gene ambiguous. Germline values: CDR1 LGHDT, CDR2 YNNKEL (reference sequence). The germline V and J ends were trimmed by 3 bases and 2 bases, with 17 bases remaining between them. This CDR3 has 17 residues. The CDR3 DNA reads TGTGCCAGCAGCCAGTCTAATGGGAAATCGGGCAATCAGCCCCAGCATTTT. Residues: CASSQSNGKSGNQPQHF.

The V and J genes are TRBV29-1 and TRBJ1-5; D remains unclear. The germline gives CDR1 SQVTM, CDR2 ANQGSEA. V was cut by 4 bases and J by 2 bases, with 15 bases left in between. The length of the CDR3 is 15 residues. This CDR3 is CSVARGRGGNQPQHF. Written as DNA, the CDR3 is TGCAGCGTTGCACGAGGTCGGGGTGGCAATCAGCCCCAGCATTTT.

This clonotype came up a few times. V usage is TRBV14 and J usage is TRBJ2-1; D ambiguous. The CDR3 totals 14 residues. V lost 1 base to trimming and J lost 6 bases, with 10 bases between them. Germline V gene lookup returns CDR1 SGHDN and CDR2 FVKESK. The CDR3 DNA reads as TGTGCCAGCAGCCAAGCAGCTAGTTTCAATGAGCAGTTCTTC. Protein product: CASSQAASFNEQFF.

This chain joins TRBV4-3 and TRBJ1-5, with a weak D call TRBD1 (5 bases). Per germline, CDR1 LGHNA and CDR2 YSLEER. This CDR3 is built from 15 residues. V shed 0 bases and J shed 6 bases, with 12 bases lying between them. The CDR3 protein is CASSQDQGSRQPQHF. The DNA for the CDR3 is TGCGCCAGCAGCCAAGATCAGGGTTCCCGTCAGCCCCAGCATTTT.